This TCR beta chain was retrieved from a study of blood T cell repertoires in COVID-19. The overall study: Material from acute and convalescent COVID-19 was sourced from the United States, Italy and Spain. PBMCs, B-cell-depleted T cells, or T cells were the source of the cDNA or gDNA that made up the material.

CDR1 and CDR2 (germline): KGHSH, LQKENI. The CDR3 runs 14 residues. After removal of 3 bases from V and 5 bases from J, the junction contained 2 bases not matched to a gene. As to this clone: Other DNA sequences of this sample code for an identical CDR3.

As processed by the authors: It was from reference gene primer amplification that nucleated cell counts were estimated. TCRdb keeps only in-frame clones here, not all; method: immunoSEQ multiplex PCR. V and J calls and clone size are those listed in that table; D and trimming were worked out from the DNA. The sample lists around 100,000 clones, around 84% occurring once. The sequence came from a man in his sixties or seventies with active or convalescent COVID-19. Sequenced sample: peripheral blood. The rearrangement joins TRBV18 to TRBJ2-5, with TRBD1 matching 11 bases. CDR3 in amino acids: CASSPGDRGETQYF. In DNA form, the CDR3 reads TGTGCCAGCTCACCGGGGGACAGGGGGGAGACCCAGTACTTC.